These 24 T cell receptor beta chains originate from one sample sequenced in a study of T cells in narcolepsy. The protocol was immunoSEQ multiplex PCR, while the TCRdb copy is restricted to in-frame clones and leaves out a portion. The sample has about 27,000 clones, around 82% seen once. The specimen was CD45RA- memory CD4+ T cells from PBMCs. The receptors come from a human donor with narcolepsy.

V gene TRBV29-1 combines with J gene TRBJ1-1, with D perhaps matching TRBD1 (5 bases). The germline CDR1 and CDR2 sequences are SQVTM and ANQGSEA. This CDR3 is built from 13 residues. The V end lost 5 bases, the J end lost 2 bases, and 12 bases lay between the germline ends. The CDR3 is CSVPTEKNTEAFF. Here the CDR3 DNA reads TGCAGCGTTCCGACAGAAAAAAACACTGAAGCTTTCTTT.

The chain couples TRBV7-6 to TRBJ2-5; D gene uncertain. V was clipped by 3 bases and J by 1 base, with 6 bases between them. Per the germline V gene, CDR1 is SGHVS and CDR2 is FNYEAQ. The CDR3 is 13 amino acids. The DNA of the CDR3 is TGTGCCAGCAGCTTGTTTGCCCAAGAGACCCAGTACTTC. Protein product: CASSLFAQETQYF.

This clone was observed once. CDR3 in amino acids: CAWSVEFGNTIYF. In nucleotides, the CDR3 is TGTGCCTGGAGTGTAGAATTTGGAAACACCATATATTTT. The chain employs TRBV30 and TRBJ1-3; D unresolved. Between the trimmed V and J ends, which lost 0 bases and 3 bases, there was a span of 6 bases. CDR3 length: 13 residues. Germline assignment: CDR1 GTSNPN and CDR2 SVGIG (reference sequence).

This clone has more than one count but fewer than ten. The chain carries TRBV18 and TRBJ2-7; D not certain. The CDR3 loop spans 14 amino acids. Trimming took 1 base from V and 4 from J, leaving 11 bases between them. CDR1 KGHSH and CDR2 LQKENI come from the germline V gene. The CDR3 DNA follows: TGTGCCAGCTCACCACGACCTGGAGTTTACGAGCAGTACTTC. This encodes CASSPRPGVYEQYF.

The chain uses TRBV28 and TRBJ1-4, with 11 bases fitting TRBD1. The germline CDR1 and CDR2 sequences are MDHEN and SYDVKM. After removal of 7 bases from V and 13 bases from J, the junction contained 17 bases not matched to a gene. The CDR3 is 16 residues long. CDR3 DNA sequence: TGTGCCAGCACCCCCCCCGGACAGGGGGCCGCCCGAGGACTGTTTTTT. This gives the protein CASTPPGQGAARGLFF.

The CDR3 region is CATSRLAGRVEETQYF. The CDR3 coding sequence is TGTGCCACCAGCAGATTAGCGGGGCGTGTTGAAGAGACCCAGTACTTC. The V call is TRBV15, the J call TRBJ2-5; 8 bases match TRBD2. Trimming cost V 2 bases and J 3 bases; bases outside gene matches: 8. The CDR3 is 16 amino acids. CDR1 LNHNV and CDR2 YYDKDF come from the germline V gene (reference sequence).

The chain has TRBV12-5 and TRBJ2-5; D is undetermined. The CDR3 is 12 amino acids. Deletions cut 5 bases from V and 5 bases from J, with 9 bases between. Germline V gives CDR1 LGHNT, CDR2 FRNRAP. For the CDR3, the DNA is TGTGCTAGTGGTCCCCGGGTGGAGACCCAGTACTTC. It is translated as CASGPRVETQYF. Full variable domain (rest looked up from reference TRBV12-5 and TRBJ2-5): DARVTQTPRHKVTEMGQEVTMRCQPILGHNTVFWYRQTMMQGLELLAYFRNRAPLDDSGMPKDRFSAEMPDATLATLKIQPSEPRDSAVYFCASGPRVETQYFGPGTRLLVL.

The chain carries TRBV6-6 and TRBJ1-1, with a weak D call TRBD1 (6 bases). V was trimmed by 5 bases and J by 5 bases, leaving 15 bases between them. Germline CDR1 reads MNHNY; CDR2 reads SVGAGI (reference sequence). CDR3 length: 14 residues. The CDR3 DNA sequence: TGTGCCAGCAGTACCCCGGGGACATTAACTGAAGCTTTCTTT. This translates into CASSTPGTLTEAFF.

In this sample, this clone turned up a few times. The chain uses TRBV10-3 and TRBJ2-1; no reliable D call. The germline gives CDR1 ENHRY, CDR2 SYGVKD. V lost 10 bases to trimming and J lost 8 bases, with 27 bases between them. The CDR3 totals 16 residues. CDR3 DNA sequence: TGTGCCACCTCTAATGAAAGAGTTTACCCCGACGATGAGCAGTTCTTC. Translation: CATSNERVYPDDEQFF.

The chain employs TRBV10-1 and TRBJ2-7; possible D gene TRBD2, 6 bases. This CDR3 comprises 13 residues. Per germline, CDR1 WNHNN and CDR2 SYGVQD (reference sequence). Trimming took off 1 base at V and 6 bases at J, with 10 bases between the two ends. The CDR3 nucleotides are TGCGCCAGCAGTGAGTTCCAGGAGGGCGAGCAGTACTTC. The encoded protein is CASSEFQEGEQYF.

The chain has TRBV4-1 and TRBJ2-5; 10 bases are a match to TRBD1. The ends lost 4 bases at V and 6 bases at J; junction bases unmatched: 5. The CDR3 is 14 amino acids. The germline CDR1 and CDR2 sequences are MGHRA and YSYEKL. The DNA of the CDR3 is TGCGCCAGCAGCCCCGGGACAGGGGTAAAGACCCAGTACTTC. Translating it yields CASSPGTGVKTQYF.

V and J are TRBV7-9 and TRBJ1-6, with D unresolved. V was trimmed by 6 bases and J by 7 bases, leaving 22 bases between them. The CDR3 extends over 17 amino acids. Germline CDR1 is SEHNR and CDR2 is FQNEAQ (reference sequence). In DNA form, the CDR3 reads TGTGCCAGCAGTCAACCATCGAAGGGAACAGCGAATTCACCCCTCCACTTT. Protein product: CASSQPSKGTANSPLHF.

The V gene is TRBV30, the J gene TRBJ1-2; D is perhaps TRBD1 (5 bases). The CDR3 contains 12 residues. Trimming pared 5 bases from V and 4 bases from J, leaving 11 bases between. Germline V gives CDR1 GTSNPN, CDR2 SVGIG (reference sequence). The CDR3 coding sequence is TGTGCCTGGGTCGGGGCAGGCTATGGCTACACCTTC. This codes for CAWVGAGYGYTF.

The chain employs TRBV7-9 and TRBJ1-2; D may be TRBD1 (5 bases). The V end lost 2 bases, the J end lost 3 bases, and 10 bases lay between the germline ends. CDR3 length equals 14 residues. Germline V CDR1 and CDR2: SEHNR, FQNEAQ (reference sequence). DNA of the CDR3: TGTGCCAGCAGCTTATGGGGGGACGACTATGGCTACACCTTC. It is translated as CASSLWGDDYGYTF.

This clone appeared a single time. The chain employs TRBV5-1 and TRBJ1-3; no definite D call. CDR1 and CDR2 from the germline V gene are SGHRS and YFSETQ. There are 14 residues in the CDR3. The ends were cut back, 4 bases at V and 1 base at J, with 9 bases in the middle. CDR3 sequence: CASSIGESGNTIYF. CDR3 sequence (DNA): TGCGCCAGCAGCATCGGAGAGTCTGGAAACACCATATATTTT. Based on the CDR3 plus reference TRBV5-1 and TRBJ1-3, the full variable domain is KAGVTQTPRYLIKTRGQQVTLSCSPISGHRSVSWYQQTPGQGLQFLFEYFSETQRNKGNFPGRFSGRQFSNSRSEMNVSTLELGDSALYLCASSIGESGNTIYFGEGSWLTVV.

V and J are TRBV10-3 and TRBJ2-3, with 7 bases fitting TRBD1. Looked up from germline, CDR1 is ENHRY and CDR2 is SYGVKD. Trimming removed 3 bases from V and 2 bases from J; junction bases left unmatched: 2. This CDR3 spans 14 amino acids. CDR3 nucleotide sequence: TGTGCCATCAGTGACGGACAGGACACAGATACGCAGTATTTT. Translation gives CAISDGQDTDTQYF.

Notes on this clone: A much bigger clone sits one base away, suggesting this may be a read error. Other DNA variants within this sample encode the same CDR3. Here the CDR3 reads CASTDRGGNQPQHF. In DNA form, the CDR3 reads TGTGCCAGCACCGACAGGGGCGGCAACCAGCCCCAGCATTTT. The chain uses TRBV2 and TRBJ1-5; 8 bases are shared with TRBD1. In germline, CDR1 is SNHLY, CDR2 FYNNEI. The CDR3 consists of 14 residues.

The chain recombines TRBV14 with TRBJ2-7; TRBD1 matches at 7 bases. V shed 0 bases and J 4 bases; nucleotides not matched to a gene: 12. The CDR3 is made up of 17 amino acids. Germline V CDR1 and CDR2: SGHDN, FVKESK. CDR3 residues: CASSQDRIGNRGYEQYF. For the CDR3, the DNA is TGTGCCAGCAGCCAAGATCGGATAGGAAACAGGGGTTACGAGCAGTACTTC.

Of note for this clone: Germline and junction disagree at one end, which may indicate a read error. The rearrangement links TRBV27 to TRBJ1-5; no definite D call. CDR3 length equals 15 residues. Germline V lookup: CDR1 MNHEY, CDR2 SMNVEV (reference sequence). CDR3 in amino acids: CAGSLSPGGNQPQHF. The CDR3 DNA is TGTGCCGGCAGTTTATCGCCAGGTGGGAATCAGCCCCAGCATTTT.

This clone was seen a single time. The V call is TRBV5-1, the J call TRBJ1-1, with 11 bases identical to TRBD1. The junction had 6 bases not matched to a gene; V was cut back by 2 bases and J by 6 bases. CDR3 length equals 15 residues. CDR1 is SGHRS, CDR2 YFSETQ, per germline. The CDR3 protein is CASSFTRDRGSEAFF. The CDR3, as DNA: TGCGCCAGCAGCTTCACCCGGGACAGGGGGTCTGAAGCTTTCTTT.

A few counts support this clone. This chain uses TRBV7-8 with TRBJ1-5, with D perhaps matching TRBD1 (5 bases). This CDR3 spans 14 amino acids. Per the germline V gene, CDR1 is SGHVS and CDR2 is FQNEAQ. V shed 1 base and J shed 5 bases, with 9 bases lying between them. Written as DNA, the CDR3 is TGTGCCAGCAGCTTAGTCGGGGGTTATCAGCCCCAGCATTTT. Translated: CASSLVGGYQPQHF.

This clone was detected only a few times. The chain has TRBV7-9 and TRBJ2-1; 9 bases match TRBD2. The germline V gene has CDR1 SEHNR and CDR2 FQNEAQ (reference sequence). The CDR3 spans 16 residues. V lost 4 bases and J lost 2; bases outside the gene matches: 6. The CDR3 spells CASSSRTSAAYNEQFF. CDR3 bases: TGTGCCAGCAGCTCACGGACTAGCGCGGCCTACAATGAGCAGTTCTTC.

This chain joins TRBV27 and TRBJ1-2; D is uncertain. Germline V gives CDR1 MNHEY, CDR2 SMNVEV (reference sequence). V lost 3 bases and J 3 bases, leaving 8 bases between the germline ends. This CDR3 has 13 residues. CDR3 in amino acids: CASSLKGYYGYTF. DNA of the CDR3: TGTGCCAGCAGTTTGAAGGGTTACTATGGCTACACCTTC.

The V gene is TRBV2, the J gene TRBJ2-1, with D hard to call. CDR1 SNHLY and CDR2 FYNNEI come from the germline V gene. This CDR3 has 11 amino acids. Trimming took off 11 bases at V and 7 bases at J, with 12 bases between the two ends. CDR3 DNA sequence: TGTGCCTGGGGTTGGGAAAATGAGCAGTTCTTC. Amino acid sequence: CAWGWENEQFF.